This entry lists 10 T cell receptor beta chains sequenced from one sample in a study of blood T cells in healthy people across ages. Through a sample-barcoded 5' primer and a J-beta primer mix, a second PCR was run for roughly 7 to 11 cycles. MiXCR, applied by TCRdb to the 5' RACE reads, yields one record per CDR3 protein. The repertoire has some 1.6 million distinct CDR3 sequences, 30% to 35% of them found once; the top ten carry around 11%. Sequenced sample: blood. Receptor source: a woman aged 25 to 39 in good health.

The chain carries TRBV20-1 and TRBJ1-1; D remains ambiguous. Germline V gene data show CDR1 as DFQATT and CDR2 as SNEGSKA (reference sequence). The CDR3 extends over 12 amino acids. The germline V and J ends were trimmed by 3 bases and 4 bases, with 9 bases remaining between them. CDR3 DNA sequence: TGCAGTGCTAGGGGTGCTTCCACTGAAGCTTTCTTT. This codes for CSARGASTEAFF.

The rearrangement joins TRBV20-1 to TRBJ2-7, with a weak D call TRBD2 (5 bases). The CDR3 has 16 residues. V dropped 0 bases and J dropped 2 bases, with 17 bases sitting between them. Germline CDR1 and CDR2: DFQATT and SNEGSKA (reference sequence). The CDR3 spells CSARDFFGESPYEQYF. The DNA of the CDR3 is TGCAGTGCTAGAGATTTTTTCGGGGAGTCCCCCTACGAGCAGTACTTC.

A few counts support this clonotype. This chain's CDR3 is CATRDGEAFF. The CDR3, as DNA: TGTGCCACCCGAGATGGCGAAGCTTTCTTT. The chain joins TRBV10-3 to TRBJ1-1; D remains unclear. The CDR3 runs to 10 residues. V was pared by 10 bases and J by 8 bases, with 11 bases between. Germline V gene data show CDR1 as ENHRY and CDR2 as SYGVKD.

V usage is TRBV7-6 and J usage is TRBJ2-5; a possible D gene is TRBD2 (5 bases). The CDR3 sequence is 12 residues long. V lost 2 bases and J lost 13, with 14 bases in between. Germline V gene lookup returns CDR1 SGHVS and CDR2 FNYEAQ. The DNA of the CDR3 is TGTGCCAGCAGCTTAACGGGAATTGAGCGGTACTTC. Residues: CASSLTGIERYF.

There are many counts of this clonotype. This chain links TRBV29-1 with TRBJ2-5; 9 nucleotides match TRBD2. The CDR3 spans 12 residues. J was trimmed by 11 bases and V by 3 bases; bases with no gene match: 7. Looked up from germline, CDR1 is SQVTM and CDR2 is ANQGSEA. The CDR3 sequence is CSVDMLAGRQYF. CDR3 in DNA: TGCAGCGTTGATATGCTAGCGGGGAGGCAGTACTTC.

The chain is built from TRBV28 and TRBJ1-1; D perhaps matches TRBD1 (5 bases). Germline assignment: CDR1 MDHEN and CDR2 SYDVKM. This CDR3 comprises 14 residues. V was pared by 5 bases and J by 3 bases, with 13 bases between. CDR3 bases: TGTGCCAGCAGTCGGTACAGGCCGGACACTGAAGCTTTCTTT. This sequence encodes CASSRYRPDTEAFF.

This clonotype turned up a few times. The CDR3 bases are TGTGCCAGCAGTGTGGGGACAGTGAACACTGAAGCTTTCTTT. It translates to CASSVGTVNTEAFF. The V call is TRBV27, the J call TRBJ1-1, with 7 positions matching TRBD1. This CDR3 spans 14 amino acids. Germline CDR1 is MNHEY and CDR2 is SMNVEV (reference sequence). Trimming cost V 5 bases and J 0 bases; bases outside gene matches: 3.

This sequence joins TRBV7-9 and TRBJ2-7; 7 bases map to TRBD1. The J segment lost 2 bases and the V segment lost 5 bases, leaving 6 bases of the junction unmatched. The CDR3 spans 14 residues. Looked up from germline, CDR1 is SEHNR and CDR2 is FQNEAQ (reference sequence). Written as DNA, the CDR3 is TGTGCCAGCAGCCCCCCCAGGGGGACCTACGAGCAGTACTTC. It is translated as CASSPPRGTYEQYF.

This clonotype was counted a few times. This chain links TRBV7-3 with TRBJ2-3; TRBD2 might be the D (5 bases). Deletions cut 5 bases from V and 0 bases from J, with 12 bases between. Looked up from germline, CDR1 is SGHTA and CDR2 is FQGTGA. The length of the CDR3 is 15 residues. The CDR3 bases are TGTGCCAGCAGCGCGATGGGCGGGAGCACAGATACGCAGTATTTT. Translation: CASSAMGGSTDTQYF.

The V and J genes are TRBV3-1 and TRBJ2-4; D unclear. CDR3 length: 14 residues. Per the germline V gene, CDR1 is LGHDT and CDR2 is YNNKEL (reference sequence). Trimming left V 3 bases short and J 8 bases short, with 14 bases between. CDR3 sequence: CASSHLGRWDIQYF. In DNA, the CDR3 is TGTGCCAGCAGCCATCTGGGTCGGTGGGACATTCAGTACTTC.